One sample yielded the 27 T cell receptor beta chains listed below, sequenced in a study of shared clonotypes between healthy human individuals. The repertoire was sequenced with immunoSEQ multiplex PCR; TCRdb's copy has only in-frame clones and lacks some. The repertoire holds about 79,000 clones, with about 65% as singletons. Sequencing was carried out using memory CD8+ T cells sorted from blood. As for subset: CD45RO+ cells pooled with CCR7-negative TemRA cells. Source of these receptors: a young man in good health.

V usage is TRBV4-1 and J usage is TRBJ2-1; D gene uncertain. The CDR3 is 19 residues long. Germline-derived CDR1 and CDR2 are MGHRA and YSYEKL. With 1 base removed from V and 0 bases from J, the gap between germline ends came to 19 bases. DNA of the CDR3: TGCGCCAGCAGCCAAGTTTTTTTTTCCCCTCCTAGCTCCTACAATGAGCAGTTCTTC. Translated: CASSQVFFSPPSSYNEQFF.

V and J are TRBV10-1 and TRBJ1-1, with TRBD1 identical over 12 bases. The germline V gene encodes CDR1 WNHNN and CDR2 SYGVQD (reference sequence). The length of the CDR3 is 14 residues. Losses at the gene ends were 5 bases for V and 6 bases for J; bases not matched to a gene: 4. CDR3 residues: CASSPGTGGSEAFF. The CDR3 DNA reads as TGCGCCAGCAGTCCCGGGACAGGGGGCTCTGAAGCTTTCTTT.

This clone has a count of ten or more. This chain links TRBV10-2 with TRBJ2-5, with TRBD2 identical over 9 bases. Germline V gene data show CDR1 as WSHSY and CDR2 as SAAADI. This CDR3 contains 15 residues. After removal of 3 bases from V and 7 bases from J, the junction contained 9 bases not matched to a gene. CDR3 region: CASSDKPSGVSTQYF. The CDR3 nucleotides are TGCGCCAGCAGTGATAAGCCTAGCGGGGTATCGACCCAGTACTTC.

This chain uses TRBV10-3 with TRBJ2-1, with 10 nucleotides matching TRBD1. Germline values: CDR1 ENHRY, CDR2 SYGVKD. The CDR3 covers 16 residues. J lost 8 bases, V lost 0 bases, and 7 bases had no gene match. CDR3 sequence reads: CAISESGTGEVDEQFF. The CDR3 DNA reads TGTGCCATCAGTGAGTCGGGGACAGGGGAGGTCGATGAGCAGTTCTTC.

The chain links TRBV9 to TRBJ2-1; possibly TRBD1 or TRBD2 for D (5 bases each). Germline V gene data show CDR1 as SGDLS and CDR2 as YYNGEE. Between the trimmed V and J ends, which lost 2 bases and 6 bases, there was a span of 24 bases. This CDR3 has 18 amino acids. CDR3 region: CASSVTPWGRERGNEQFF. CDR3 in DNA: TGTGCCAGCAGCGTGACCCCTTGGGGCAGGGAGCGTGGCAATGAGCAGTTCTTC.

The rearrangement uses TRBV5-5 and TRBJ2-1; 14 bases align to TRBD2. The CDR3 totals 20 residues. Germline V CDR1 and CDR2: SGHKS, YYEKEE (reference sequence). Trimming removed 4 bases from V and 6 bases from J; junction bases left unmatched: 18. CDR3 residues: CASSLFPGLAGVENRNEQFF. Here the CDR3 DNA reads TGTGCCAGCAGCCTATTTCCGGGACTAGCGGGAGTTGAAAACCGCAATGAGCAGTTCTTC.

This clone was picked up one time. This chain uses TRBV30 with TRBJ2-2; no definite D call. V was trimmed by 0 bases and J by 3 bases, leaving 11 bases between them. Germline V gene data show CDR1 as GTSNPN and CDR2 as SVGIG (reference sequence). The CDR3 has 15 amino acids. The CDR3 nucleotides read TGTGCCTGGAGTGTTCCGAGATTTGACACCGGGGAGCTGTTTTTT. Translated, it gives CAWSVPRFDTGELFF.

There are many counts of this clone. The V call is TRBV27, the J call TRBJ2-3, with TRBD1 identical over 9 bases. V lost 6 bases, J lost 2 bases, and 6 bases stayed unmatched. CDR1 MNHEY and CDR2 SMNVEV come from the germline V gene (reference sequence). The CDR3 loop spans 15 amino acids. For the CDR3, the DNA is TGTGCCAGCAGCGGGGACAGGGTTCCCACAGATACGCAGTATTTT. Protein sequence: CASSGDRVPTDTQYF.

This clone was recorded many times. The gene calls are TRBV7-6 and TRBJ2-1, with 9 bases that match TRBD1. V shed 5 bases and J 10 bases; nucleotides not matched to a gene: 6. This CDR3 region has 13 residues. CDR1 SGHVS and CDR2 FNYEAQ come from the germline V gene. In DNA form, the CDR3 reads TGTGCCAGCAGCCTTACAGGGGGCTGGGAGCAGTTCTTC. Translation gives CASSLTGGWEQFF.

The chain is built from TRBV10-3 and TRBJ2-5; D not resolved. The CDR3 is 11 residues long. V was pared by 3 bases and J by 5 bases, with 4 bases between. In germline, CDR1 is ENHRY, CDR2 SYGVKD. CDR3 coding DNA: TGTGCCATCAGTGATGGGGAGACCCAGTACTTC. This gives the protein CAISDGETQYF.

This chain uses TRBV11-2 with TRBJ2-7, with D possibly matching TRBD2 (5 bases). Germline V CDR1 and CDR2: SGHAT, FQNNGV. This CDR3 contains 18 residues. The ends were cut back, 1 base at V and 2 bases at J, with 21 bases in the middle. The chain's CDR3 is CASSLVDHGKSKAYEQYF. The CDR3 DNA follows: TGTGCCAGCAGCTTAGTAGATCACGGGAAATCCAAAGCCTACGAGCAGTACTTC.

The chain is built from TRBV27 and TRBJ2-7, with TRBD1 matching 7 bases. CDR1 is MNHEY, CDR2 SMNVEV, per germline (reference sequence). Trimming took 2 bases from V and 1 from J; bases not matched to a gene: 8. The CDR3 runs to 16 residues. CDR3 amino acids: CASSLVSGGPSYEQYF. The DNA of the CDR3 is TGTGCCAGCAGTTTAGTTTCAGGGGGACCATCCTACGAGCAGTACTTC.

The sample holds a few counts of this clone. The chain carries TRBV28 and TRBJ1-2; no reliable D call. The CDR3 has 12 amino acids. Per germline, CDR1 MDHEN and CDR2 SYDVKM. The DNA for the CDR3 is TGTGGCGCGCGGATAGCTAACTATGGCTACACCTTC. It yields the protein CGARIANYGYTF.

With respect to this clone: One base away lies a much larger clone, so this may be a sequencing read error. Other DNA sequences in the same sample also yield this CDR3. The chain links TRBV4-3 to TRBJ2-1; 8 bases line up with TRBD2. Germline trimming cut 0 bases from V and 4 bases from J; bases unmatched to any gene: 5. This CDR3 has 16 amino acids. CDR1 is LGHNA, CDR2 YSLEER, per germline. CDR3 sequence reads: CASSQEGSGGYNEQFF. The CDR3 nucleotides read TGCGCCAGCAGCCAAGAGGGGAGCGGGGGTTACAATGAGCAGTTCTTC.

V and J are TRBV13 and TRBJ2-7; 11 nucleotides match TRBD2. Unmatched junction bases numbered 7, after V lost 0 bases and J lost 6 bases. Germline-derived CDR1 and CDR2 are PRHDT and FYEKMQ (reference sequence). This CDR3 is built from 16 residues. CDR3 region: CASSLGLAGVTVEQYF. The CDR3 region has the DNA TGTGCCAGCAGCTTAGGACTAGCGGGAGTCACAGTCGAGCAGTACTTC.

This chain links TRBV21-1 with TRBJ2-1; the table calls TRBD2, which could not be checked here. TRBV21-1 counts as a pseudogene. This CDR3 comprises 15 residues. In DNA, the CDR3 is TGTGCCAGCAGCAAAGTACCCCCACTAGCGCCTGAGCAGTTCTTC. Its translation: CASSKVPPLAPEQFF.

This sequence joins TRBV7-2 and TRBJ2-7, with D possibly TRBD1 on 6 matching bases. Per germline, CDR1 SGHTA and CDR2 FQGNSA. The germline V and J ends were trimmed by 3 bases and 3 bases, with 6 bases remaining between them. This CDR3 has 12 residues. CDR3 region: CASSLTGYEQYF. Written as DNA, the CDR3 is TGTGCCAGCAGCTTGACAGGCTACGAGCAGTACTTC.

The J gene is TRBJ2-2, the V gene TRBV5-1; TRBD1 matches 8 bases. The length of the CDR3 is 22 residues. Germline V gene lookup returns CDR1 SGHRS and CDR2 YFSETQ. The J segment lost 2 bases and the V segment lost 2 bases, leaving 23 bases of the junction unmatched. The CDR3 reads CASSFPSVTGGITEGNTGELFF. The CDR3 coding sequence is TGCGCCAGCAGCTTTCCATCGGTAACAGGGGGAATCACGGAGGGAAACACCGGGGAGCTGTTTTTT.

This clone was seen more than once but under ten times. V is TRBV15 and J is TRBJ1-3; no firm D call. The CDR3 sequence is 13 residues long. With 4 bases removed from V and 3 bases from J, the gap between germline ends came to 7 bases. The germline CDR1 and CDR2 sequences are LNHNV and YYDKDF (reference sequence). The CDR3 loop is CATSTRRGNTIYF. The CDR3 coding sequence is TGTGCCACCAGCACGCGACGTGGAAACACCATATATTTT.

The rearrangement joins TRBV4-3 to TRBJ2-7, with TRBD1 matching 8 bases. J was trimmed by 1 base and V by 3 bases; bases with no gene match: 14. The length of the CDR3 is 18 residues. Germline lookup yields CDR1 LGHNA and CDR2 YSLEER. CDR3 sequence reads: CASSQLWAGGEFSYEQYF. The CDR3 DNA is TGCGCCAGCAGCCAGCTGTGGGCAGGGGGCGAATTTTCCTACGAGCAGTACTTC.

V and J are TRBV6-1 and TRBJ2-1; D uncertain. Germline V gene lookup returns CDR1 MNHNS and CDR2 SASEGT. This CDR3 contains 13 residues. Trimming removed 5 bases at V and 6 bases at J, with 11 bases between. DNA of the CDR3: TGTGCCAGCAGTACGGGTGAGAGCAATGAGCAGTTCTTC. Amino acid sequence: CASSTGESNEQFF.

There are a few counts of this clone. The chain combines TRBV28 with TRBJ1-1; D gene unclear. The germline CDR1 and CDR2 sequences are MDHEN and SYDVKM. The length of the CDR3 is 13 residues. Trimming cost V 3 bases and J 5 bases, with 10 bases left between them. CDR3 nucleotide sequence: TGTGCCAGCAGTTTCGGCCTCAGAACTGAAGCTTTCTTT. Its protein is CASSFGLRTEAFF.

As regards this clone: This same CDR3 is encoded by further DNA sequences in the sample. This chain links TRBV6-4 with TRBJ2-3; D is undetermined. V was trimmed by 3 bases and J by 3 bases, leaving 7 bases between them. This CDR3 is built from 13 residues. Germline V gene sequence: CDR1 MRHNA, CDR2 SNTAGT. CDR3 sequence: CASSEAGTDTQYF. In DNA, the CDR3 is TGTGCCAGCAGTGAAGCCGGGACAGATACGCAGTATTTT.

This clone came up a few times. The rearrangement joins TRBV13 to TRBJ2-3; 8 bases match TRBD2. Trimming took 5 bases from V and 0 from J; bases not matched to a gene: 16. CDR3 length: 19 residues. CDR1 is PRHDT, CDR2 FYEKMQ, per germline (reference sequence). Here the CDR3 DNA reads TGTGCCAGCAGCCCACAAAATACGGAAGCGGGAGATAGCACAGATACGCAGTATTTT. Its protein product is CASSPQNTEAGDSTDTQYF.

In the case of this clone: This is likely an artifact of a read error, given a far larger clone one base away. Other DNA sequences in this sample translate to the same CDR3. V and J are TRBV28 and TRBJ2-1; D gene unclear. Deletions cut 1 base from V and 4 bases from J, with 2 bases between. CDR1 is MDHEN, CDR2 SYDVKM, per germline. This CDR3 spans 12 amino acids. DNA for the CDR3: TGTGCCAGCAGTTTATCATACAATGAGCAGTTCTTC. Translation gives CASSLSYNEQFF.

The CDR3 protein is CASSGSNILNEQFF. The CDR3 DNA sequence: TGCGCCAGCAGTGGTAGTAACATTCTCAATGAGCAGTTCTTC. The chain couples TRBV10-2 to TRBJ2-1; no reliable D call. Germline V gene data show CDR1 as WSHSY and CDR2 as SAAADI. Trimming stripped 4 bases from V and 6 bases from J, with 13 bases between. The CDR3 runs to 14 residues.

V usage is TRBV7-9 and J usage is TRBJ1-2; D ambiguous. The length of the CDR3 is 14 residues. Germline loops: CDR1 SEHNR, CDR2 FQNEAQ (reference sequence). Trimming shortened V by 2 bases and J by 5 bases, and 12 bases separated the two germline ends. The CDR3 is CASSLSSWSYGYTF. CDR3 nucleotide sequence: TGTGCCAGCAGCTTAAGTTCTTGGTCTTATGGCTACACCTTC.